These T cell receptor beta chains were read from a single sample in a study of blood T cell repertoires in COVID-19. Assay used: immunoSEQ multiplex PCR; TCRdb lists only in-frame clones, some missing. The sample has about 210,000 clones; 70% to 90% are singletons. Material for sequencing was PBMCs or T cells enriched from blood (not recorded which). The receptors derive from a middle-aged woman with acute COVID-19. The conserved cysteine and the conserved F or W are not part of the CDR3 here. Rows may omit the clone size; those that give it use once, few, many or a size class.

v_gene	abundance	j_gene	CDR3aa
TRBV30	-	TRBJ1-1	AWSRGGGTEAF
TRBV7-2	-	TRBJ1-1	ASSLVGTGLPSEAF
TRBV5-4	few	TRBJ2-3	ASSRLAGGIPDTQY
TRBV19	-	TRBJ1-2	ASSIDRGGYGYT
TRBV14	-	TRBJ2-7	ASSLDILSYEQY
TRBV6-5	-	TRBJ2-7	ATATGISYEQY
TRBV27	-	TRBJ2-3	ASSTQGSTDTQY
TRBV30	-	TRBJ1-6	AWTPGSSDSPLH
TRBV5-4	-	TRBJ2-5	ASSTTSGGIETQY
TRBV28	-	TRBJ2-5	ATTSGGVETQY
TRBV12-3/TRBV12-4	once	TRBJ1-3	ASTLRGSDTIY
TRBV7-9	once	TRBJ1-3	ASSNARQGAPGNTIY
TRBV27	-	TRBJ1-2	ASSRQGTIANYGYT
TRBV4-1	-	TRBJ2-3	ASSQAVTDTQY
TRBV19	-	TRBJ1-2	ASSIRGQGAIGGYT
TRBV11-2	-	TRBJ2-3	ASSFSGGGTDTQY
TRBV3-1/TRBV3-2	-	TRBJ2-5	ASSQAPSGWAQY
TRBV28	-	TRBJ1-2	ASSVRDRGVGGYT
TRBV7-2	-	TRBJ2-5	ASSLAWRQETQY
TRBV24-1	-	TRBJ2-1	ATSGGSEQF
TRBV5-1	-	TRBJ2-1	ASTSSGTGTYNEQF
TRBV24-1	-	TRBJ2-2	ATSSYRGGTGELF
TRBV19	-	TRBJ2-1	ASSREGLSSYNEQF
TRBV7-2	few	TRBJ2-6	ASSYAGGFSGANVLT
TRBV11-3	-	TRBJ2-1	ASSPPGTGNNEQF
TRBV5-1	-	TRBJ2-7	ASSLGGKSSYEQY
TRBV4-3	once	TRBJ2-5	ASSQAATGTGETQY
TRBV24-1	-	TRBJ2-1	ATSDPSGSSYNEQF
TRBV4-1	-	TRBJ1-6	ASSQEPGTGESPLH
TRBV5-1	-	TRBJ2-3	ASHVSAGPDTQY
TRBV11-2	-	TRBJ2-2	ASSLGLQGTGELF
TRBV29-1	-	TRBJ2-1	SVATSGGVTYNEQF
TRBV19	-	TRBJ1-1	ASNDDYRTEAF
TRBV5-1	-	TRBJ2-3	ASSASGSREDTQY
TRBV11-3	-	TRBJ2-2	ASSPRTRNTGELF
TRBV5-6	-	TRBJ2-3	ASSWDRDTQY
TRBV19	once	TRBJ2-1	ASSIRGQGAIRSYNEQF
TRBV10-2	-	TRBJ1-4	ASSEGRRQKSINEKLF
TRBV2	-	TRBJ2-5	ASSPAGAPQETQY